This T cell receptor (beta chain) was observed in a study of T cell responses to AZD1222 COVID-19 vaccine (dated by TCRdb to the early 2020s). For the wider study: Because spike-specific TCR depth and breadth did not differ between the two schedules, AZD1222 recipients who got a second dose at roughly 4 weeks were pooled with those who got a second dose at roughly 12 weeks. Trial participants were enrolled into age subgroups of 18-55, 56-69 and 70-plus years, which contained about 160, 30 and 59 TCR-sequenced participants, respectively. TCR sequencing was performed for approximately 240 trial participants, of whom about 200 were given two doses of AZD1222 and around 25 were given two doses of MenACWY control vaccine.

In regard to this clone: Its antigen remains undetermined. No base-level quality is on record; no much larger clone is a single base apart.

General conclusions and limits of the study: Most participants were white British and females outnumbered males, and the authors suggested that clonal diversity may have been underestimated. A significant rise in spike-specific TCR breadth and depth was observed after two AZD1222 doses relative to day 0 and relative to MenACWY recipients. Because no day 14 peak-response samples were available, the repertoires could be characterized only after the peak T cell response. Epitopes outside the regions mutated in the B.1.351 and B.1.1.7 variants were reportedly recognized by nearly half of the unique spike-specific TCRs. The 56-69-year group was small, and its depth increase did not reach significance, likely because of low power. The vaccine-associated CD4 TCRs covered the entire spike protein, and the dominant responses fell in regions 160-218 and 743-854. Only six AZD1222 recipients were SARS-CoV-2 seropositive at baseline, limiting conclusions about previously exposed vaccinees.

Interpreted using the paper, the time point label stands for: baseline before first vaccination. Samples from vaccinated people were obtained from the UK trials COV001 and COV002, which included a single-blind randomized controlled phase 2/3 trial of AZD1222 (ChAdOx1 nCoV-19) in healthy adults. Trial participant PBMC samples were collected at day 0 and day 28 after the second dose for TCRbeta chain sequencing. The CDR3 regions of human TCRbeta chains were analyzed by immunosequencing. The authors processed their data as follows. TCRs in the repertoires were compared against a reference library of SARS-CoV-2-specific TCRs that had been generated with the MIRA antigen-specificity platform. Breadth meant the fraction of unique TCRs that were SARS-CoV-2-associated, whereas depth meant the fraction of total T cells that were SARS-CoV-2-associated. Each spike-specific TCR was assigned to its reactive spike region and to a CD4 or CD8 class using the MIRA data. Log10-transformed breadth and depth values were compared by one-way ANOVA with Sidak's multiple comparisons tests. TCRdb provides this immuneACCESS table in a form limited to in-frame rearrangements. Some clones are lacking; in checked studies, under half of them reflect an unresolved V gene, and why the rest are absent is not known. That table supplies the V and J calls and clone size; D and trimming were determined from the DNA. The sample includes around 130,000 clones, with 94% observed a single time. The top ten clonotypes cover over 6.5% of the sample.

This receptor was obtained from an adult in good health. The sequenced sample was peripheral blood, obtained on day 0 of AZD1222 vaccination.

The nucleotide sequence reads TGTGCCAGCAGCTTCCGACTCGCCGACAATGAGCAGTTCTTC. It is translated as CASSFRLADNEQFF. The rearranged chain carries TRBV7-2 and TRBJ2-1; the D gene assignment is ambiguous. There are 14 amino acids in the CDR3, from cysteine to phenylalanine inclusive. The DNA shown is the 42-base CDR3, in frame from base 1. CDR1 and CDR2 were assigned from the germline V gene as SGHTA and FQGNSA. Relative to germline, V is 3 bases shorter and J is 5 bases shorter, with 11 bases between their ends.